The clone carrying this TCR beta chain was seen ten or more times. Tagging with unique molecular identifiers was applied to individual cDNA molecules. TCRdb reanalysed the 5' RACE reads using MiXCR and keeps one entry per CDR3 protein. The sample lists about 67,000 distinct CDR3 sequences; about 9.9% were seen once. The data stem from a study of early T cells in non-severe SARS-CoV-2 infection. The germline V and J ends were trimmed by 0 bases and 3 bases, with 16 bases remaining between them. Germline lookup yields CDR1 SGHRS and CDR2 YFSETQ. The CDR3 runs to 18 residues. The V and J genes are TRBV5-1 and TRBJ2-6, with a weak D call TRBD1 (5 bases). Sequencing was done on a sample of whole blood. The source of this sequence is an adult who was a healthcare worker with PCR-confirmed SARS-CoV-2 infection or an uninfected control (not recorded which). CDR3 DNA sequence: TGCGCCAGCAGCTTGGTCGGCGGTTCCCAGGGTGGGGCCAACGTCCTGACTTTC. It specifies CASSLVGGSQGGANVLTF.